The 12 T cell receptor beta chains in this list originate from one sample, sequenced in a study of OX40 agonist ivuxolimab in advanced cancers. The assay was immunoSEQ multiplex PCR, and TCRdb's table has in-frame clones only and misses some. The data show about 67,000 clones, approximately 80% seen once. Sequencing was performed on CD4+ or CD8+ T cells sorted from blood, taken in a trial of the OX40 agonist ivuxolimab. The receptors derive from an adult with an advanced solid tumor such as melanoma, head and neck, liver or kidney cancer.

The chain recombines TRBV19 with TRBJ1-2; no definite D call. The germline V and J ends were trimmed by 4 bases and 4 bases, with 16 bases remaining between them. Germline V CDR1 and CDR2: LNHDA, SQIVND (reference sequence). CDR3 length equals 15 residues. CDR3: CASSTRRGRGYGYTF. CDR3 coding DNA: TGTGCCAGTAGTACCCGCCGAGGGCGGGGCTATGGCTACACCTTC.

Remarks on this clone: Other nucleotide sequences from this sample produce the same CDR3. V is TRBV14 and J is TRBJ2-5; D is unresolved. The CDR3 length is 14 residues. Germline V gene lookup returns CDR1 SGHDN and CDR2 FVKESK. Trimming removed 0 bases at V and 2 bases at J, with 7 bases between. The CDR3 sequence: CASSQDLIQETQYF. As DNA, the CDR3 is TGTGCCAGCAGCCAAGATCTGATACAAGAGACCCAGTACTTC.

The genes are TRBV15 and TRBJ2-3; 10 positions agree with TRBD2. There are 15 residues in the CDR3. V shed 0 bases, J shed 8 bases, and the junction held 5 bases outside the gene matches. CDR1 is LNHNV and CDR2 is YYDKDF in the germline V gene (reference sequence). CDR3 nucleotides: TGTGCCACCAGCAGAGATACTAGCGGGGCGACTACGCAGTATTTT. Encoded protein: CATSRDTSGATTQYF.

In nucleotides, the CDR3 is TGCGCCAGCAGCTTGGCCCCCGGGACGGCCTACGAGCAGTACGTC. It encodes CASSLAPGTAYEQYV. The V and J genes are TRBV5-1 and TRBJ2-7, with D perhaps matching TRBD1 or TRBD2 (5 bases each). Germline loops: CDR1 SGHRS, CDR2 YFSETQ. The CDR3 loop spans 15 amino acids. Trimming took 0 bases from V and 2 from J, leaving 12 bases between them.

The chain carries TRBV5-4 and TRBJ2-2, with D tentatively TRBD1 (6 bases). This CDR3 region has 14 residues. V shed 4 bases and J shed 6 bases, with 13 bases lying between them. CDR1 and CDR2 from the germline V gene are SGHNT and YYREEE (reference sequence). This CDR3 reads CASSPETGAGELFF. In nucleotides, the CDR3 is TGTGCCAGCAGCCCAGAGACAGGCGCCGGGGAGCTGTTTTTT.

CDR3 nucleotide sequence: TGTGCCAGCAGTGAATGGGGGGGGCCCGAGGAGACCCAGTACTTC. The encoded protein is CASSEWGGPEETQYF. V and J are TRBV25-1 and TRBJ2-5; D possibly corresponds to TRBD2 (7 bases). Germline CDR1 reads MGHDK; CDR2 reads SYGVNS. The CDR3 is 15 residues long. V lost 1 base and J 5 bases, leaving 14 bases between the germline ends. The variable domain in full, completed from reference TRBV25-1 and TRBJ2-5, reads EADIYQTPRYLVIGTGKKITLECSQTMGHDKMYWYQQDPGMELHLIHYSYGVNSTEKGDLSSESTVSRIRTEHFPLTLESARPSHTSQYLCASSEWGGPEETQYFGPGTRLLVL.

V is TRBV9 and J is TRBJ2-5; 8 nucleotides line up with TRBD2. Looked up from germline, CDR1 is SGDLS and CDR2 is YYNGEE. The V gene end was trimmed by 0 bases and the J gene end by 0 bases; junction bases not matched to a gene: 1. The CDR3 is 15 amino acids. The CDR3 nucleotides are TGTGCCAGCAGCGTAGGCGGGGGGTACCAAGAGACCCAGTACTTC. This gives the protein CASSVGGGYQETQYF. The entire variable domain, with the rest obtained from reference TRBV9 and TRBJ2-5, is as follows: DSGVTQTPKHLITATGQRVTLRCSPRSGDLSVYWYQQSLDQGLQFLIQYYNGEERAKGNILERFSAQQFPDLHSELNLSSLELGDSALYFCASSVGGGYQETQYFGPGTRLLVL.

The table lists this clone with a count of one. The chain links TRBV2 to TRBJ1-4; no definite D call. Looked up from germline, CDR1 is SNHLY and CDR2 is FYNNEI. V lost 10 bases, J lost 8 bases, and 17 bases lay in between. The CDR3 sequence is 13 residues long. CDR3 sequence: CATQPQRGEKLFF. Here the CDR3 DNA reads TGTGCCACCCAACCCCAACGAGGCGAAAAACTGTTTTTT.

The table lists this clone with a count of one. The chain carries TRBV7-2 and TRBJ2-3, with unresolved D. The CDR3 consists of 14 residues. V lost 5 bases, J lost 6 bases, and 15 bases lay in between. Germline CDR1 is SGHTA and CDR2 is FQGNSA. The CDR3 is CASSIEYPDDTQYF. The CDR3 bases are TGTGCCAGCAGCATTGAGTACCCAGACGATACGCAGTATTTT.

This chain uses TRBV2 with TRBJ2-4, with D perhaps matching TRBD1 (6 bases). CDR1 is SNHLY, CDR2 FYNNEI, per germline. The CDR3 runs to 16 residues. Trimming removed 4 bases from V and 0 bases from J, with 13 bases in between. The CDR3 sequence is CASSGSQQGAKNIQYF. DNA of the CDR3: TGTGCCAGCAGTGGGTCCCAACAGGGAGCCAAAAACATTCAGTACTTC.

V gene TRBV7-2 combines with J gene TRBJ2-5; D is uncertain. Trimming stripped 5 bases from V and 0 bases from J, with 7 bases between. This CDR3 has 13 residues. Germline V gene sequence: CDR1 SGHTA, CDR2 FQGNSA. The CDR3 here is CASSPSYQETQYF. DNA of the CDR3: TGTGCCAGCAGCCCGTCCTACCAAGAGACCCAGTACTTC. The full variable domain, in which reference TRBV7-2 and TRBJ2-5 provide the parts outside the CDR3, is GAGVSQSPSNKVTEKGKDVELRCDPISGHTALYWYRQSLGQGLEFLIYFQGNSAPDKSGLPSDRFSAERTGGSVSTLTIQRTQQEDSAVYLCASSPSYQETQYFGPGTRLLVL.

The chain employs TRBV30 and TRBJ2-1, with 7 bases aligning to TRBD2. Germline V lookup: CDR1 GTSNPN, CDR2 SVGIG (reference sequence). The J segment lost 4 bases and the V segment lost 2 bases, leaving 5 bases of the junction unmatched. The CDR3 spans 14 residues. CDR3 DNA sequence: TGTGCCTGGAGTCTTGGGGGGGGATACAATGAGCAGTTCTTC. Its protein is CAWSLGGGYNEQFF.